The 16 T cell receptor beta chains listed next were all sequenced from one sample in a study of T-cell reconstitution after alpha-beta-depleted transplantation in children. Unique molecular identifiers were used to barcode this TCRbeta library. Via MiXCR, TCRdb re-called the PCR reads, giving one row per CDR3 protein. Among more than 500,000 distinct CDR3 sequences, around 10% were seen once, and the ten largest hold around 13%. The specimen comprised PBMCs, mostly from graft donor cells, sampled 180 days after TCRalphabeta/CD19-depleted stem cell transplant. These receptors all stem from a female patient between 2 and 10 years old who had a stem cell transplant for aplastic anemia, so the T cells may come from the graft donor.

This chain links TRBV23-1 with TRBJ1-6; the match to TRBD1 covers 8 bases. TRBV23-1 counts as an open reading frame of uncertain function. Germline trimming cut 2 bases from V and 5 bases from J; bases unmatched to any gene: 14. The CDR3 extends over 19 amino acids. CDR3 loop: CASSQILGGQAENNSPLHF. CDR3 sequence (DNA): TGCGCCAGCAGTCAAATTTTGGGGGGACAGGCGGAGAATAATTCACCCCTCCACTTT.

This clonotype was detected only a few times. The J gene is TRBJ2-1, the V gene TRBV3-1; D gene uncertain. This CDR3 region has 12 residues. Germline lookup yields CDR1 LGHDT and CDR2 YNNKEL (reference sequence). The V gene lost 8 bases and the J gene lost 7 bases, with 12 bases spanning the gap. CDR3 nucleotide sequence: TGTGCCAGCGGTATAAAATTTAATGAGCAGTTCTTC. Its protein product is CASGIKFNEQFF.

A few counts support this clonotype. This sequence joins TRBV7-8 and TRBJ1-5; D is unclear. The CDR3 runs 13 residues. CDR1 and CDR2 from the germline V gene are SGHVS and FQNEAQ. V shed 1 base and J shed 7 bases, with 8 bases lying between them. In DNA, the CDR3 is TGTGCCAGCAGCTTAGGGTTGAGGCAGCCCCAGCATTTT. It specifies CASSLGLRQPQHF.

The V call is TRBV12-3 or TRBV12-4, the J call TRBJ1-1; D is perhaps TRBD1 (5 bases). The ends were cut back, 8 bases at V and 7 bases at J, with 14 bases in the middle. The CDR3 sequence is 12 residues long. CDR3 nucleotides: TGTGCCAGCGGGGGAGTAGCCCGTGAAGCTTTCTTT. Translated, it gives CASGGVAREAFF.

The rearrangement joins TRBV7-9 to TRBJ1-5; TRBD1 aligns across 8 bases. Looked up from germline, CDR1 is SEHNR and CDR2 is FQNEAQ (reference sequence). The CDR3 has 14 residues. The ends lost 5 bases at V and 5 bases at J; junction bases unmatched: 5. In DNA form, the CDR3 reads TGTGCCAGCAGCACACAGGGGGGTGATCAGCCCCAGCATTTT. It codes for CASSTQGGDQPQHF.

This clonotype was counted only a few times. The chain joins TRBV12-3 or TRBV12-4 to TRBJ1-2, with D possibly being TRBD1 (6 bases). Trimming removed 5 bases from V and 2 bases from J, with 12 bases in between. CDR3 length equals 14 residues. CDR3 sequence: CASSPGDTNYGYTF. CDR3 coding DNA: TGTGCCAGCAGTCCTGGGGACACAAACTATGGCTACACCTTC.

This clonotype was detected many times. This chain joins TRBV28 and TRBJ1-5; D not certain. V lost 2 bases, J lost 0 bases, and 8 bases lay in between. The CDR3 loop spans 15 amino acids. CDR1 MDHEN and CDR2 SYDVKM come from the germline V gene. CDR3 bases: TGTGCCAGCAGTTTACAAGCTTATAGCAATCAGCCCCAGCATTTT. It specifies CASSLQAYSNQPQHF.

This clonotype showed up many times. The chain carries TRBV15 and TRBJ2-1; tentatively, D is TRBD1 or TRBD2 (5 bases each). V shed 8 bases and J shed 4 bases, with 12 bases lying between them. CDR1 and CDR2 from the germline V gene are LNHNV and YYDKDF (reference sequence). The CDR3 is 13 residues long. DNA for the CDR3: TGTGCCACCCGTGGGGGTTTATACAATGAGCAGTTCTTC. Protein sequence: CATRGGLYNEQFF.

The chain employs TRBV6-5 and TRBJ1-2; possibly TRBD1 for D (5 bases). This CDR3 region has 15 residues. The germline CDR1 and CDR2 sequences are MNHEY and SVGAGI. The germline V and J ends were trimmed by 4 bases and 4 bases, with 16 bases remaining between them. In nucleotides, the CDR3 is TGTGCCAGCAGTTCCGGGACTCCGGCCCTCTATGGCTACACCTTC. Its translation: CASSSGTPALYGYTF.

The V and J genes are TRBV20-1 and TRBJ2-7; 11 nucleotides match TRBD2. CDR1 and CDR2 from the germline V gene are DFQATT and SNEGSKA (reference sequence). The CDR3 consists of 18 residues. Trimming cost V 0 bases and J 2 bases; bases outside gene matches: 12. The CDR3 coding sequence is TGCAGTGCTAGAGATAGTAGGGGACTAGCGGTGGGTACCTACGAGCAGTACTTC. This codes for CSARDSRGLAVGTYEQYF.

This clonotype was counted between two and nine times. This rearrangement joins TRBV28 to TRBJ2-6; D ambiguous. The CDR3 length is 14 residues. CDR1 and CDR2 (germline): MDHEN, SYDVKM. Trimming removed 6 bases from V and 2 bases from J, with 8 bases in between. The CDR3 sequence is CASSRWTGANVLTF. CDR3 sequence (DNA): TGTGCCAGCAGCCGGTGGACTGGGGCCAACGTCCTGACTTTC.

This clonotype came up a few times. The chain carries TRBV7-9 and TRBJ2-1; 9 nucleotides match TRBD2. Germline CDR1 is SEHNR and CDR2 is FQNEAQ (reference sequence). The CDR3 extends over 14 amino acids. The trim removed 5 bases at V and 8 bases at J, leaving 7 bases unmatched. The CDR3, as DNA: TGTGCCAGCAGCGAGACTAGCGGAAGGGATGAGCAGTTCTTC. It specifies CASSETSGRDEQFF.

CDR3 loop: CASSPARFNEKLFF. DNA of the CDR3: TGTGCCAGCAGTCCCGCACGTTTTAATGAAAAACTGTTTTTT. The J gene is TRBJ1-4, the V gene TRBV12-3 or TRBV12-4; no reliable D call. Trimming removed 5 bases from V and 4 bases from J, with 11 bases in between. This CDR3 is built from 14 residues.

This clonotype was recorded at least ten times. The DNA of the CDR3 is TGTGCCGGCGCCCCGGGGTTCTTCTCACCCCTCCACTTT. Translation: CAGAPGFFSPLHF. J is TRBJ1-6 and V is TRBV7-2, with D uncertain. CDR3 size: 13 residues. Germline CDR1 is SGHTA and CDR2 is FQGNSA. Trimming cost V 11 bases and J 10 bases, with 18 bases left between them.

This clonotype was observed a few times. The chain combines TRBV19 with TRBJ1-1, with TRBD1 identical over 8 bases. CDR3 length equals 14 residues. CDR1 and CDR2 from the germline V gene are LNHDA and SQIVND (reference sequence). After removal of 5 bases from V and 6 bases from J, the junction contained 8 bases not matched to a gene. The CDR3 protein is CASSARTGRSEAFF. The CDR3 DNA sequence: TGTGCCAGTAGTGCTCGGACAGGGCGGTCTGAAGCTTTCTTT.

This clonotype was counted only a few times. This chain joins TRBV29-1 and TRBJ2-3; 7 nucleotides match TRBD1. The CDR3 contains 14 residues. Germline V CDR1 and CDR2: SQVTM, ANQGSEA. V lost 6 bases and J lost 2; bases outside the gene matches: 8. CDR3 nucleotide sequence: TGCAGCGTAGCCGGGACAGCCTACACAGATACGCAGTATTTT. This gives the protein CSVAGTAYTDTQYF.